This T cell receptor beta chain is from a study of Tregs in tolerant kidney transplant recipients. Findings and limits, study-wide: Tregs expanded with activated donor B cells seemed most donor-specific. No direct test of biological reproducibility was done here. Findings come from small patient numbers and require larger validation.

Only in-frame clones appear in the TCRdb table, and some are missing; sequencing was by immunoSEQ multiplex PCR. The sample lists over 60,000 clones, roughly 84% seen once, with roughly 4.5% in the top ten. On this clone itself: The target antigen is unknown.

Thawed PBMCs were FACS-sorted into unstimulated CD4+CD25+CD127- regulatory T cells, CD4+CD25- non-regulatory cells, CD4 and CD8 cells. The germline V gene encodes CDR1 MNHEY and CDR2 SMNVEV (reference sequence). The V gene lost 3 bases and the J gene lost 5 bases, with 13 bases spanning the gap. The CDR3 has 14 amino acids. What was sequenced was CD4+ T cells from blood. This clonotype was sampled from a human donor in good health. The chain has TRBV27 and TRBJ1-1; no firm D call. The DNA for the CDR3 is TGTGCCAGCAGTTTGGTTGGTCAGAGGACTGAAGCTTTCTTT. It encodes CASSLVGQRTEAFF.